This entry lists 11 T cell receptor beta chains sequenced from one sample in a study of response to subunit inactivated influenza vaccine. TCRdb re-analysed the RT-PCR reads in MiXCR, keeping a single row per CDR3 protein. In the table there are about 830,000 distinct CDR3 sequences, less than 20% of which are singletons. This specimen consisted of PBMCs from blood, obtained about 5 days after vaccination. These receptors all stem from a man aged 45-65 years who received an inactivated influenza vaccine.

The V gene is TRBV7-2, the J gene TRBJ2-7, with a possible D match to TRBD2 (6 bases). CDR1 is SGHTA, CDR2 FQGNSA, per germline. V was clipped by 5 bases and J by 5 bases, with 16 bases between them. This CDR3 comprises 14 residues. CDR3 DNA sequence: TGTGCCAGCAGCAGCGGGTCCTATGGAGACGAGCAGTACTTC. Encoded protein: CASSSGSYGDEQYF.

V gene TRBV2 combines with J gene TRBJ2-1, with D hard to call. CDR1 and CDR2 (germline): SNHLY, FYNNEI. V lost 6 bases and J 14 bases, leaving 20 bases between the germline ends. CDR3 length: 13 residues. Written as DNA, the CDR3 is TGTGCCAGCAGCGTATCCGAGACGAGTGCGAAGTTCTTC. As protein: CASSVSETSAKFF.

The DNA of the CDR3 is TGTGCCAGCAGTTTGGTAGGGACACCCGGAGATAAACTGTTTTTT. It encodes CASSLVGTPGDKLFF. This chain connects TRBV12-3 or TRBV12-4 to TRBJ1-4; possibly TRBD1 for D (6 bases). The CDR3 extends over 15 amino acids. V dropped 3 bases and J dropped 11 bases, with 19 bases sitting between them.

For this clonotype: The junction shows a germline mismatch at one end, possibly a read error. The chain combines TRBV28 with TRBJ2-1; D might be TRBD2 (6 bases). The CDR3 runs 17 residues. Germline V CDR1 and CDR2: MDHEN, SYDVKM. CDR3 region: CASSLFGRGLVRNEHFF. CDR3 sequence (DNA): TGTGCCAGCAGTTTATTCGGCCGGGGACTCGTCAGAAATGAGCACTTCTTC.

This chain joins TRBV6-6 and TRBJ1-1; the D is unclear. V lost 5 bases, J lost 5 bases, and 9 bases lay in between. The CDR3 sequence is 12 residues long. Germline CDR1 reads MNHNY; CDR2 reads SVGAGI (reference sequence). CDR3 DNA: TGTGCCAGCAGTCAGAGACGGACTGAAGCTTTCTTT. Protein: CASSQRRTEAFF.

This clonotype was detected only a few times. J is TRBJ2-2 and V is TRBV5-1; 8 bases are shared with TRBD2. Germline V gives CDR1 SGHRS, CDR2 YFSETQ. Trimming removed 2 bases from V and 1 base from J; junction bases left unmatched: 13. The CDR3 length is 19 residues. The DNA for the CDR3 is TGCGCCAGCAGCTTTGGCCTCCTACTAGCGGACCTGAACACCGGGGAGCTGTTTTTT. This sequence encodes CASSFGLLLADLNTGELFF.

In its sample, this clonotype was seen a few times. The CDR3 DNA follows: TGCAGTGCTAGAAATTTTGGGGGTACTCGCTCCTACAATGAGCAGTTCTTC. Protein: CSARNFGGTRSYNEQFF. The genes are TRBV20-1 and TRBJ2-1; TRBD1 or TRBD2 may be the D gene (5 bases each). The CDR3 has 17 residues. V gave up 2 bases and J gave up 0 bases, with 17 bases separating them. Germline lookup yields CDR1 DFQATT and CDR2 SNEGSKA (reference sequence).

By sample fraction, this clonotype is medium-sized (0.01 to 0.1%). V and J are TRBV25-1 and TRBJ2-5; TRBD1 aligns across 7 bases. V shed 3 bases, J shed 0 bases, and the junction held 1 base outside the gene matches. Germline V gene data show CDR1 as MGHDK and CDR2 as SYGVNS. The length of the CDR3 is 14 residues. The CDR3 loop is CASSERGHQETQYF. The CDR3 DNA follows: TGTGCCAGCAGTGAGAGGGGGCACCAAGAGACCCAGTACTTC.

The rearrangement uses TRBV4-3 and TRBJ2-2; 7 bases align to TRBD1. Germline V gives CDR1 LGHNA, CDR2 YSLEER. V dropped 4 bases and J dropped 5; count of bases not matched to a gene: 7. CDR3 length: 15 amino acids. The CDR3 DNA follows: TGCGCCAGCAGCCCTACAGGGGTATTAACCGGGGAGCTGTTTTTT. This codes for CASSPTGVLTGELFF.

This clonotype was counted a few times. The chain links TRBV27 to TRBJ2-3; tentatively, D is TRBD1 (6 bases). Trimming stripped 6 bases from V and 5 bases from J, with 9 bases between. CDR3 size: 12 residues. CDR1 and CDR2 (germline): MNHEY, SMNVEV (reference sequence). The CDR3 DNA is TGTGCCAGCAGCCAGACAGGAGATACGCAGTATTTT. This gives the protein CASSQTGDTQYF.

This rearrangement joins TRBV4-1 to TRBJ2-7; TRBD1 aligns across 7 bases. The CDR3 has 16 residues. CDR1 is MGHRA and CDR2 is YSYEKL in the germline V gene. V gave up 1 base and J gave up 4 bases; unmatched junction bases: 10. The CDR3 here is CASSQGVGYRGYEQYF. The CDR3 nucleotides are TGCGCCAGCAGCCAAGGAGTAGGGTACAGGGGTTACGAGCAGTACTTC.